This T cell receptor beta chain originates from a study of PD-1 blockade in mismatch repair-deficient tumors. At the level of the study: Patients had fewer than 15 mismatch repair-deficient cancer types and were previously treated and progressing.

In regard to this clone: Its antigen is as yet unknown.

Profiling relied on immunoSEQ multiplex PCR, and the TCRdb table lists in-frame clones only, not all of them. The data contain roughly 80,000 clones, roughly 80% of them singletons. The V gene end was trimmed by 1 base and the J gene end by 1 base; junction bases not matched to a gene: 6. The CDR3 is 18 amino acids. Germline V lookup: CDR1 LGHNA, CDR2 YNFKEQ. Study outcomes and limitations: After pembrolizumab, tumor-resident clones rose rapidly, then generally contracted before radiologic responses.

Mismatch repair deficiency was confirmed in all patients, by PCR or immunohistochemistry. TCRs were sequenced from three patients responding to pembrolizumab. This chain uses TRBV4-2 with TRBJ2-2, with 10 bases lining up with TRBD2. This receptor was obtained from an adult with mismatch repair-deficient cancer. The source was peripheral blood, collected 12 weeks after starting pembrolizumab. The CDR3 sequence is CASSQASGRRGNTGELFF. DNA for the CDR3: TGTGCCAGCAGCCAAGCTAGCGGGAGAAGGGGGAACACCGGGGAGCTGTTTTTT.